This T cell receptor beta chain was sequenced in a study of sequential checkpoint blockade in melanoma. Germline lookup yields CDR1 MNHNS and CDR2 SASEGT. The V gene lost 1 base and the J gene lost 5 bases, with 8 bases spanning the gap. The CDR3 consists of 14 residues. Treatment specified: randomized to nivolumab then ipilimumab (arm A) or the reverse (arm B). PBMC sorting kept live CD3+CD8+ cells without CD19 or CD56. The table came from immunoSEQ multiplex PCR; TCRdb's copy has only in-frame clones and leaves some out. The table has 32,000 or so clones, more than 65% seen once. The clonotype was recovered from a human donor with melanoma. The material was CD8+ T cells sorted from blood (inferred from file names), obtained from a patient given nivolumab and ipilimumab in sequence. This chain connects TRBV6-1 to TRBJ2-2; D remains ambiguous. CDR3 DNA: TGTGCCAGCAGTGAAGGGGCCCTTACCGGGGAGCTGTTTTTT. As protein: CASSEGALTGELFF.